The 20 T cell receptor beta chains listed next were all sequenced from one sample in a study of CD8 T cells in Susac syndrome. Reverse transcription of roughly 0.45 to 1 ug RNA was performed with random hexamers. One entry per CDR3 protein results from TCRdb running MiXCR on the immunoSEQ multiplex PCR reads. The table has roughly 130,000 distinct CDR3 sequences, about 95% seen once. Specimen: CD8+ T cells from PBMCs. These receptors came from a human donor with Susac syndrome.

A word on this clonotype: An end of the junction does not agree with germline; a read error may underlie this. The rearrangement links TRBV29-1 to TRBJ2-7; possible D gene TRBD1, 6 bases. Germline V lookup: CDR1 SQVTM, CDR2 ANQGSEA. The CDR3 spans 12 residues. The CDR3 loop reads CSIDRRPNEQYF. The CDR3 bases are TGCAGCATTGACAGGAGGCCCAACGAGCAGTACTTC.

For the CDR3, the DNA is TGTGCCAGTAGCACTGTGGGGAGCTATGGCTACACCTTC. Translated, it gives CASSTVGSYGYTF. V is TRBV14 and J is TRBJ1-2, with no clear D. This CDR3 has 13 residues. Between the trimmed V and J ends, which lost 9 bases and 4 bases, there was a span of 15 bases. From germline, CDR1 is SGHDN and CDR2 FVKESK. Drawing the rest from reference TRBV14 and TRBJ1-2, the complete variable domain is EAGVTQFPSHSVIEKGQTVTLRCDPISGHDNLYWYRRVMGKEIKFLLHFVKESKQDESGMPNNRFLAERTGGTYSTLKVQPAELEDSGVYFCASSTVGSYGYTFGSGTRLTVV.

The rearrangement uses TRBV12-5 and TRBJ2-5; D gene ambiguous. Deletions cut 0 bases from V and 5 bases from J, with 7 bases between. This CDR3 has 13 residues. Germline V lookup: CDR1 LGHNT, CDR2 FRNRAP. CDR3 region: CASGLVLWETQYF. The CDR3 DNA reads as TGTGCTAGTGGTTTGGTACTTTGGGAGACCCAGTACTTC.

The V gene is TRBV14, the J gene TRBJ1-5; a weak D match, TRBD1 (6 bases). This CDR3 spans 14 amino acids. The germline V gene has CDR1 SGHDN and CDR2 FVKESK. Trimming removed 6 bases at V and 8 bases at J, with 17 bases between. The chain's CDR3 is CASRSRDTWEPQHF. DNA for the CDR3: TGTGCCAGCAGGTCCCGGGACACCTGGGAGCCCCAGCATTTT.

This clonotype was detected once. The rearrangement links TRBV29-1 to TRBJ2-5; 9 positions agree with TRBD1. The germline CDR1 and CDR2 sequences are SQVTM and ANQGSEA. The CDR3 is 14 residues long. V lost 7 bases to trimming and J lost 4 bases; unmatched junction nucleotides: 10. CDR3 sequence (DNA): TGCAGCGCCTTGGGGACAGGGCCGGTAGAGACCCAGTACTTC. This encodes CSALGTGPVETQYF. Full variable domain (missing parts from reference TRBV29-1 and TRBJ2-5): SAVISQKPSRDICQRGTSLTIQCQVDSQVTMMFWYRQQPGQSLTLIATANQGSEATYESGFVIDKFPISRPNLTFSTLTVSNMSPEDSSIYLCSALGTGPVETQYFGPGTRLLVL.

The rearrangement joins TRBV20-1 to TRBJ1-4; no clear D. This CDR3 is built from 14 residues. Looked up from germline, CDR1 is DFQATT and CDR2 is SNEGSKA (reference sequence). V dropped 6 bases and J dropped 0 bases, with 11 bases sitting between them. This CDR3 is CSALRFATNEKLFF. In nucleotides, the CDR3 is TGCAGTGCCCTTAGGTTTGCAACTAATGAAAAACTGTTTTTT.

The chain recombines TRBV11-2 with TRBJ2-7; D call uncertain. Germline V CDR1 and CDR2: SGHAT, FQNNGV. The CDR3 has 11 amino acids. V was trimmed by 4 bases and J by 5 bases, leaving 6 bases between them. The DNA of the CDR3 is TGTGCCAGCAGCTCAAAGAACGAGCAGTACTTC. Protein: CASSSKNEQYF.

The chain links TRBV10-2 to TRBJ2-1; weak D call: TRBD2 (6 bases). The length of the CDR3 is 12 residues. Germline V CDR1 and CDR2: WSHSY, SAAADI. The V end was cut by 6 bases, the J end by 10 bases, with 13 bases between. The CDR3, as DNA: TGCGCCAGCAGGATGACTAGTCCCGAGCAGTTCTTC. This sequence encodes CASRMTSPEQFF.

Only a few counts were recorded for this clonotype. The chain has TRBV6-2 or TRBV6-3 and TRBJ2-1; D remains ambiguous. Trimming left V 7 bases short and J 0 bases short, with 4 bases between. From germline, CDR1 is MNHEY and CDR2 SVGEGT. CDR3 size: 12 residues. The CDR3 nucleotides are TGTGCCAGCACGAGCTCCTACAATGAGCAGTTCTTC. Translated: CASTSSYNEQFF.

The table lists this clonotype with a count of one. Germline and junction disagree at one end, which may indicate a read error. V is TRBV5-4 and J is TRBJ2-1; no firm D call. The CDR3 runs 13 residues. Germline V gene data show CDR1 as SGHNT and CDR2 as YYREEE (reference sequence). The DNA of the CDR3 is TGTGCCAGCAGCTTGGTGGGGTCCCTAGAGCGGTTCTTC. It encodes CASSLVGSLERFF.

This chain connects TRBV24-1 to TRBJ2-1; perhaps D is TRBD1 or TRBD2 (5 bases each). The CDR3 sequence is 16 residues long. Germline CDR1 and CDR2: KGHDR and SFDVKD. The ends were cut back, 2 bases at V and 1 base at J, with 11 bases in the middle. The CDR3 loop is CATSDWGRGSYNEQFF. CDR3 nucleotides: TGTGCCACCAGTGATTGGGGCCGGGGATCCTACAATGAGCAGTTCTTC.

This chain uses TRBV24-1 with TRBJ2-1; 10 bases agree with TRBD2. From germline, CDR1 is KGHDR and CDR2 SFDVKD. The CDR3 is made up of 13 amino acids. V was clipped by 5 bases and J by 9 bases; unmatched bases: 3. As DNA, the CDR3 is TGTGCCACCAGTGGACTAGCGGGTGGTGAGCAGTTCTTC. Its translation: CATSGLAGGEQFF.

This chain uses TRBV20-1 with TRBJ2-1; perhaps TRBD2 as D (6 bases). Trimming left V 2 bases short and J 7 bases short, with 9 bases between. The length of the CDR3 is 12 residues. Germline V CDR1 and CDR2: DFQATT, SNEGSKA (reference sequence). CDR3 residues: CSARRSGNEQFF. The CDR3 nucleotides are TGCAGTGCTAGACGTAGCGGAAATGAGCAGTTCTTC.

The chain uses TRBV7-9 and TRBJ2-7, with D tentatively TRBD1 or TRBD2 (6 bases each). This CDR3 contains 14 residues. The V gene lost 2 bases and the J gene lost 3 bases, with 11 bases spanning the gap. The germline V gene encodes CDR1 SEHNR and CDR2 FQNEAQ (reference sequence). The CDR3 spells CASSLSEGHYEQYF. The CDR3 region has the DNA TGTGCCAGCAGCTTATCGGAGGGACACTACGAGCAGTACTTC.

This clonotype occurred once. V gene TRBV20-1 combines with J gene TRBJ2-7, with TRBD2 matching 13 bases. The CDR3 has 15 amino acids. The V gene's germline CDR1 is DFQATT and CDR2 SNEGSKA (reference sequence). J was trimmed by 4 bases and V by 6 bases; bases with no gene match: 9. The CDR3 loop is CSAPGLAGDSYEQYF. CDR3 bases: TGCAGTGCGCCTGGACTAGCGGGGGACTCTTACGAGCAGTACTTC.

This clonotype was found once. The chain links TRBV3-1 to TRBJ2-5; 8 bases map to TRBD1. This CDR3 is built from 15 residues. Germline V gene lookup returns CDR1 LGHDT and CDR2 YNNKEL (reference sequence). V was clipped by 4 bases and J by 4 bases; unmatched bases: 8. This CDR3 is CASSPTGTGGETQYF. The CDR3 DNA is TGTGCCAGCAGCCCAACTGGGACAGGAGGAGAGACCCAGTACTTC.

The gene calls are TRBV19 and TRBJ2-7, with 12 positions matching TRBD2. V was pared by 5 bases and J by 7 bases, with 6 bases of the junction left unmatched. The CDR3 totals 14 residues. CDR1 is LNHDA and CDR2 is SQIVND in the germline V gene (reference sequence). Here the CDR3 reads CASSGGLAGWEQYF. The CDR3 bases are TGTGCCAGTAGTGGAGGACTAGCGGGGTGGGAGCAGTACTTC.

V gene TRBV20-1 combines with J gene TRBJ2-7, with D tentatively TRBD2 (7 bases). The CDR3 consists of 17 residues. V was cut by 1 base and J by 0 bases, with 19 bases left in between. CDR1 and CDR2 (germline): DFQATT, SNEGSKA (reference sequence). This chain's CDR3 is CSARGGRQEKVSYEQYF. The CDR3 coding sequence is TGCAGTGCTAGAGGCGGGAGACAGGAAAAGGTCTCCTACGAGCAGTACTTC.

The rearrangement joins TRBV3-1 to TRBJ2-1; D may be TRBD1 (5 bases). Trimming pared 4 bases from V and 7 bases from J, leaving 8 bases between. The CDR3 totals 12 residues. The germline V gene encodes CDR1 LGHDT and CDR2 YNNKEL (reference sequence). CDR3 loop: CASSPRQNEQFF. As DNA, the CDR3 is TGTGCCAGCAGCCCTAGACAGAATGAGCAGTTCTTC.

The chain recombines TRBV5-6 with TRBJ2-7; D ambiguous. Germline assignment: CDR1 SGHDT and CDR2 YYEEEE. V lost 7 bases to trimming and J lost 2 bases, with 16 bases between them. This CDR3 comprises 14 residues. The CDR3 DNA follows: TGTGCCAGCTTTCTCTGGGGTAACACCTACGAGCAGTACTTC. Translation gives CASFLWGNTYEQYF.